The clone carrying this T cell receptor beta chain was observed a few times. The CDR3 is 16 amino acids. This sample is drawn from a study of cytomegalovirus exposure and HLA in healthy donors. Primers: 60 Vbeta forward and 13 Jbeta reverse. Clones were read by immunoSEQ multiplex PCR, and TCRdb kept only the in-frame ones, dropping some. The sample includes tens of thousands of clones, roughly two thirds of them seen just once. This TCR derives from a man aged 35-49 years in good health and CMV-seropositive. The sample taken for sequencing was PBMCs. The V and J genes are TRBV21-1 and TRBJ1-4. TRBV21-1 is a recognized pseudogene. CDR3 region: CASSKFGVGPNEKLFF. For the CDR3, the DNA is TGTGCCAGCAGCAAATTCGGAGTAGGCCCTAATGAAAAACTGTTTTTT.